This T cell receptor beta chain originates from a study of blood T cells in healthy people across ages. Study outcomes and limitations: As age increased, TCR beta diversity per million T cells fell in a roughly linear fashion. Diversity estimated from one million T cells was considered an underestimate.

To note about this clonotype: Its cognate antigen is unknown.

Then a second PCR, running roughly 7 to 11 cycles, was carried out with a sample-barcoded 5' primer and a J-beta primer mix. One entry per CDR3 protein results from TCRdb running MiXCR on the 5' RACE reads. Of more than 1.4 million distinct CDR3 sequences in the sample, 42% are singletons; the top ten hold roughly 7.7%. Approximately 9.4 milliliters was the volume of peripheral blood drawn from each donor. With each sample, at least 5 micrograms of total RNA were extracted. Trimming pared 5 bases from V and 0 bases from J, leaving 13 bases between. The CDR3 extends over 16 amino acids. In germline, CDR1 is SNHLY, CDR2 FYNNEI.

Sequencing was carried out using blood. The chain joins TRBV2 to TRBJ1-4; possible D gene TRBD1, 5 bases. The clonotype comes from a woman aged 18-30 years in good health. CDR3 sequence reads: CASSTRTPPTNEKLFF. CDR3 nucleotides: TGTGCCAGCAGTACCCGGACACCTCCAACTAATGAAAAACTGTTTTTT.